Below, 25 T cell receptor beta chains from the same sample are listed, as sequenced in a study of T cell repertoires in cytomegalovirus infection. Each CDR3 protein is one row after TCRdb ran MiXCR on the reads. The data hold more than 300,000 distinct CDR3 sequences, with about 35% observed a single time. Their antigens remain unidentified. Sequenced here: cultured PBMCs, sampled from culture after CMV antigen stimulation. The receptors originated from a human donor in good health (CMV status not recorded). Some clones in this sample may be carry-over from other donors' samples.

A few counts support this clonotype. This CDR3 is CASSSGTVQFF. In DNA form, the CDR3 reads TGTGCCAGCAGTTCAGGGACAGTGCAGTTCTTC. The V and J genes are TRBV12-3 or TRBV12-4 and TRBJ2-1; 7 bases map to TRBD1. This CDR3 region has 11 residues. V gave up 4 bases and J gave up 12 bases; unmatched junction bases: 3.

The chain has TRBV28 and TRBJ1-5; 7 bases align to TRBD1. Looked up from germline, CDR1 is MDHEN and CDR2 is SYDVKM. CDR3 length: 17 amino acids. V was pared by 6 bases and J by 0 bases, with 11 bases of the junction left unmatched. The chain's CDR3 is CASSREGTVYSNQPQHF. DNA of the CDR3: TGTGCCAGCAGCCGAGAAGGGACAGTCTATAGCAATCAGCCCCAGCATTTT. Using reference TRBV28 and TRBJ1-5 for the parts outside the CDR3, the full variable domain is DVKVTQSSRYLVKRTGEKVFLECVQDMDHENMFWYRQDPGLGLRLIYFSYDVKMKEKGDIPEGYSVSREKKERFSLILESASTNQTSMYLCASSREGTVYSNQPQHFGDGTRLSIL.

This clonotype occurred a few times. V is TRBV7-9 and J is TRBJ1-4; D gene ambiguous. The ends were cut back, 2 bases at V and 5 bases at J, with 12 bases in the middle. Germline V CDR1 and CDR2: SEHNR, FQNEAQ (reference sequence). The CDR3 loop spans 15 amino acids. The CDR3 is CASSLIEVPNEKLFF. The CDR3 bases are TGTGCCAGCAGCTTAATTGAAGTGCCGAATGAAAAACTGTTTTTT. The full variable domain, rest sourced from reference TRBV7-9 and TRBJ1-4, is DTGVSQNPRHKITKRGQNVTFRCDPISEHNRLYWYRQTLGQGPEFLTYFQNEAQLEKSRLLSDRFSAERPKGSFSTLEIQRTEQGDSAMYLCASSLIEVPNEKLFFGSGTQLSVL.

The CDR3 sequence is CASRTGEKLFF. CDR3 DNA sequence: TGTGCCAGTAGGACGGGCGAAAAACTGTTTTTT. This sequence joins TRBV19 and TRBJ1-4; D not certain. The CDR3 contains 11 residues. V lost 6 bases and J lost 8, with 7 bases in between. Germline V gene lookup returns CDR1 LNHDA and CDR2 SQIVND (reference sequence).

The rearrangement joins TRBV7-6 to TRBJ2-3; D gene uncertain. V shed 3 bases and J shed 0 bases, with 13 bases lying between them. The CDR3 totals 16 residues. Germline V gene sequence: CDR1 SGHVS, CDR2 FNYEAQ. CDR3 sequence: CASSLAESISTDTQYF. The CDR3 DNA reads TGTGCCAGCAGCTTGGCAGAAAGTATTAGCACAGATACGCAGTATTTT.

The CDR3 here is CASSSWAEAFF. CDR3 nucleotide sequence: TGTGCCAGCAGTTCTTGGGCTGAAGCTTTCTTT. This chain connects TRBV7-6 to TRBJ1-1; D not resolved. Germline loops: CDR1 SGHVS, CDR2 FNYEAQ. Trimming removed 6 bases from V and 6 bases from J, with 8 bases in between. The length of the CDR3 is 11 residues.

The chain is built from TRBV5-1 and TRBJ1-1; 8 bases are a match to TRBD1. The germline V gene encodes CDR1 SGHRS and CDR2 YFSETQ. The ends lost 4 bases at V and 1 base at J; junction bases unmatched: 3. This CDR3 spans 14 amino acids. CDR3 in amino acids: CASSKTGENTEAFF. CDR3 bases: TGCGCCAGCAGCAAGACAGGGGAGAACACTGAAGCTTTCTTT.

The CDR3 protein is CSAQPGGTTFQETQYF. The CDR3, as DNA: TGCAGTGCCCAACCAGGCGGCACTACCTTCCAAGAGACCCAGTACTTC. The chain links TRBV20-1 to TRBJ2-5; no clear D gene. The CDR3 length is 16 residues. Trimming left V 6 bases short and J 1 base short, with 21 bases between. The germline V gene has CDR1 DFQATT and CDR2 SNEGSKA (reference sequence).

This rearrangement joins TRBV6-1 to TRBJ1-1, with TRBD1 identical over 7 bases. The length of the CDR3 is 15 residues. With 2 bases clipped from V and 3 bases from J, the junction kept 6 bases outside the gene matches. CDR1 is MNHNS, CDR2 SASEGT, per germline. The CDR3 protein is CASSESQGRDTEAFF. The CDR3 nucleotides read TGTGCCAGCAGTGAATCACAGGGGAGGGACACTGAAGCTTTCTTT.

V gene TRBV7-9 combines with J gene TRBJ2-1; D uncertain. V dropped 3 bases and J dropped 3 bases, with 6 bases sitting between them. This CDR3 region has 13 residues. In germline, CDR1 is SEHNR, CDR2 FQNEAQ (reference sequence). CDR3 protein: CASSFPSYNEQFF. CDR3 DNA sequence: TGTGCCAGCAGCTTTCCGAGCTACAATGAGCAGTTCTTC.

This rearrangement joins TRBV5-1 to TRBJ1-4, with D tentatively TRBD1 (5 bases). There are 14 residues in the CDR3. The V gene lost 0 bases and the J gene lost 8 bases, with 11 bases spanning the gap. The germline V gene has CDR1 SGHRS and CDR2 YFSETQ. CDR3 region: CASSLARPGEKLFF. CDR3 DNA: TGCGCCAGCAGCTTGGCCAGGCCAGGGGAAAAACTGTTTTTT. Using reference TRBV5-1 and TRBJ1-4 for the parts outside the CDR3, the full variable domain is KAGVTQTPRYLIKTRGQQVTLSCSPISGHRSVSWYQQTPGQGLQFLFEYFSETQRNKGNFPGRFSGRQFSNSRSEMNVSTLELGDSALYLCASSLARPGEKLFFGSGTQLSVL.

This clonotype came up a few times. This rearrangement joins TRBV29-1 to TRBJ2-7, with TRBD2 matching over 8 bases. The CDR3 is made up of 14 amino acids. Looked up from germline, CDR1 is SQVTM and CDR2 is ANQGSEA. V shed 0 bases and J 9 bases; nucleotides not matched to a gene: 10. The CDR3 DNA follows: TGCAGCGTTGAAGATAGGGGGACTAGTGTAGTGCAGTACTTC. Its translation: CSVEDRGTSVVQYF.

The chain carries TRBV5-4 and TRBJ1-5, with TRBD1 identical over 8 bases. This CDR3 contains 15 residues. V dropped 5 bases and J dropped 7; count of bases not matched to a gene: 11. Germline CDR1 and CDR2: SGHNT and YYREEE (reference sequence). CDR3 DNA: TGTGCCAGCAGTCTCGACAGGGGAATTGGCCAGCCCCAGCATTTT. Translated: CASSLDRGIGQPQHF.

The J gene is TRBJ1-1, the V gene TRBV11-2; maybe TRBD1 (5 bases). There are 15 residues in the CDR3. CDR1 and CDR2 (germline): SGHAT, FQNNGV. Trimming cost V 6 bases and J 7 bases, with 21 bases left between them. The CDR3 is CASRPNSGKSGEAFF. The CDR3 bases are TGTGCCAGCAGGCCGAATTCAGGGAAATCTGGTGAAGCTTTCTTT. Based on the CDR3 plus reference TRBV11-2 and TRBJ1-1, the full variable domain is EAGVAQSPRYKIIEKRQSVAFWCNPISGHATLYWYQQILGQGPKLLIQFQNNGVVDDSQLPKDRFSAERLKGVDSTLKIQPAKLEDSAVYLCASRPNSGKSGEAFFGQGTRLTVV.

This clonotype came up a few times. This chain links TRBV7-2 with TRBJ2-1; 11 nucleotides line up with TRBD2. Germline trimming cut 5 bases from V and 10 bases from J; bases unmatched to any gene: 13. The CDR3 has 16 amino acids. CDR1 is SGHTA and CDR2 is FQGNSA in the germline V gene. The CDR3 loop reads CASSQGTSGPLREQFF. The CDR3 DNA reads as TGTGCCAGCAGCCAAGGGACTAGCGGACCGCTTCGGGAGCAGTTCTTC. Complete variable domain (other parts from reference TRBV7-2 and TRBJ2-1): GAGVSQSPSNKVTEKGKDVELRCDPISGHTALYWYRQSLGQGLEFLIYFQGNSAPDKSGLPSDRFSAERTGGSVSTLTIQRTQQEDSAVYLCASSQGTSGPLREQFFGPGTRLTVL.

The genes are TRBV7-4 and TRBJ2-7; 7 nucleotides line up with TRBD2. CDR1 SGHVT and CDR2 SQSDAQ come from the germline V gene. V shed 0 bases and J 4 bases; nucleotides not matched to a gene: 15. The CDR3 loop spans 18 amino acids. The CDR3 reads CASSLANPAGRPGYEQYV. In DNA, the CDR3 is TGTGCCAGCAGCTTAGCAAACCCAGCGGGGAGGCCAGGGTACGAGCAGTACGTC.

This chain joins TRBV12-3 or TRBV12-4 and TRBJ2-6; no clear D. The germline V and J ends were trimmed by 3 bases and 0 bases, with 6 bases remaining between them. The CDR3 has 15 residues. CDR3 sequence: CASSLSSSGANVLTF. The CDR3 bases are TGTGCCAGCAGTTTGTCGAGCTCTGGGGCCAACGTCCTGACTTTC.

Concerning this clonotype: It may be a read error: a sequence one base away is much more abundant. The CDR3 is CASSLTGASGYTF. The CDR3 DNA sequence: TGTGCCAGCAGCCTTACAGGGGCTAGCGGCTACACCTTC. This chain links TRBV7-2 with TRBJ1-2, with 7 bases fitting TRBD1. V lost 5 bases to trimming and J lost 8 bases; unmatched junction nucleotides: 8. The germline CDR1 and CDR2 sequences are SGHTA and FQGNSA. This CDR3 has 13 amino acids.

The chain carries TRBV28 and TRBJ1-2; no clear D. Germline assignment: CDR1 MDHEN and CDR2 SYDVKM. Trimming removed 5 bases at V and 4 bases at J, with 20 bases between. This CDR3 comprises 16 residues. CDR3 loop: CASSPPGWGSGYGYTF. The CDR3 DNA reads TGTGCCAGCAGTCCACCCGGCTGGGGATCTGGCTATGGCTACACCTTC.

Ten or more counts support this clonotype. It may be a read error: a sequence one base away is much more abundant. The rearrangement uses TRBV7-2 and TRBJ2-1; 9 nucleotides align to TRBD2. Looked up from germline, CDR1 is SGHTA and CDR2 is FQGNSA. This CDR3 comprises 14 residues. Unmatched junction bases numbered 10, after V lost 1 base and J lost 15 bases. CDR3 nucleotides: TGTGCCAGCAGCTTAGAGGGCGGGGGGGGGGGTGGGTTCTTC. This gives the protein CASSLEGGGGGGFF.

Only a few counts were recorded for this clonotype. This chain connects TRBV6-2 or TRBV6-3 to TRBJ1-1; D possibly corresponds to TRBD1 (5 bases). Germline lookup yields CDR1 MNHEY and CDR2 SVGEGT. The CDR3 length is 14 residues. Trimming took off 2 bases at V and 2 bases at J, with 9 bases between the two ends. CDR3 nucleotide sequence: TGTGCCAGCAGTTACCTCCGGACAAACACTGAAGCTTTCTTT. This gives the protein CASSYLRTNTEAFF.

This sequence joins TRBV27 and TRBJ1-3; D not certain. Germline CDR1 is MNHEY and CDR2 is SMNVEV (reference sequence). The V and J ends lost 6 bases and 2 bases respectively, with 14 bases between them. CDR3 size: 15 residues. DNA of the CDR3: TGTGCCAGCAGCCGGACCTTTAGGGCTGGAAACACCATATATTTT. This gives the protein CASSRTFRAGNTIYF.

As DNA, the CDR3 is TGTGCCAGCAGCTTGGCCGGGACAGGGCCAGATACGCAGTATTTT. Its protein product is CASSLAGTGPDTQYF. The chain uses TRBV7-2 and TRBJ2-3; 9 nucleotides agree with TRBD1. The J segment lost 4 bases and the V segment lost 3 bases, leaving 5 bases of the junction unmatched. Looked up from germline, CDR1 is SGHTA and CDR2 is FQGNSA. CDR3 length equals 15 residues.

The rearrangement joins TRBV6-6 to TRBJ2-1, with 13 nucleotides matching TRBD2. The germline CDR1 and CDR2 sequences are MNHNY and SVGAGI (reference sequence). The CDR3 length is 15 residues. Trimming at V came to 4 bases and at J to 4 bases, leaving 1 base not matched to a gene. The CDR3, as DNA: TGTGCCAGCAGTTGGGGACTAGCGGGGTACAATGAGCAGTTCTTC. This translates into CASSWGLAGYNEQFF.

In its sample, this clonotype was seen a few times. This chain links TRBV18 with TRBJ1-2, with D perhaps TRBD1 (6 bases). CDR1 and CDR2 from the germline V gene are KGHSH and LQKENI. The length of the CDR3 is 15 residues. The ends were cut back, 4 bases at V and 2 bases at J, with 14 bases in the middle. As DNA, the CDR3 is TGTGCCAGCTCACGCACCTCGGACAGCAACTATGGCTACACCTTC. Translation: CASSRTSDSNYGYTF.